This T cell receptor (beta chain) derives from a study of control samples from healthy donors and cancer patients. The V segment lost 6 bases and the J segment 4 bases; nucleotides outside the gene matches: 7. The CDR3 loop spans 17 amino acids. Germline CDR1 reads WNHNN; CDR2 reads SYGVQD (reference sequence). Profiled with immunoSEQ multiplex PCR; TCRdb holds only in-frame clones, not every one. This table has about 54,000 clones, around 95% appearing once. Input material: blood. V and J are TRBV10-1 and TRBJ2-2; 14 bases are a match to TRBD2. This sequence originates from a woman in her 30s in good health. CDR3: CASSGTSGRRGTGELFF. The CDR3 region has the DNA TGCGCCAGCAGCGGGACTAGCGGGAGACGGGGCACCGGGGAGCTGTTTTTT.